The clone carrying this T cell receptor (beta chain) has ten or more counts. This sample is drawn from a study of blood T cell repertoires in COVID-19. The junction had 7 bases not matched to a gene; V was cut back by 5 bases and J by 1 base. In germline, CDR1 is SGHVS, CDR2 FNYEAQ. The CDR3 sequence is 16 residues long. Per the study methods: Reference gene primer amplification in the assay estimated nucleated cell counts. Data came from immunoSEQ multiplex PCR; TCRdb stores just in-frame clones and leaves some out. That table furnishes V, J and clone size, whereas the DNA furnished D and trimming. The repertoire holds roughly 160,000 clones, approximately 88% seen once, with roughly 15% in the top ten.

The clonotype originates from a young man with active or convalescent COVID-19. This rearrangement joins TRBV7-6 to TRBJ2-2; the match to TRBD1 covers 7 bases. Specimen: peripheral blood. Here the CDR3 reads CASSPDRVLNTGELFF. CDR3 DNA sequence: TGTGCCAGCAGCCCCGACAGGGTATTGAACACCGGGGAGCTGTTTTTT.